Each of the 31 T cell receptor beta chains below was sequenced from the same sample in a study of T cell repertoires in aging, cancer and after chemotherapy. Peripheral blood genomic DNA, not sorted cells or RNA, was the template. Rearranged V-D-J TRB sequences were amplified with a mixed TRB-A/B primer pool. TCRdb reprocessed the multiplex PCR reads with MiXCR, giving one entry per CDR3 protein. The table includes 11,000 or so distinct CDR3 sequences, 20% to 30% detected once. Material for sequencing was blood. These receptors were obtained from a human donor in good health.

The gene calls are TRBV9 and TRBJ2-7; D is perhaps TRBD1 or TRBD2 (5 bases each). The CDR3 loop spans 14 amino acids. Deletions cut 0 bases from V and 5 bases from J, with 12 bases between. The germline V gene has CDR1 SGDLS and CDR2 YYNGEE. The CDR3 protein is CASSVVWGSHEQYF. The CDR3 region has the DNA TGTGCCAGCAGCGTAGTATGGGGGTCCCACGAGCAGTACTTC.

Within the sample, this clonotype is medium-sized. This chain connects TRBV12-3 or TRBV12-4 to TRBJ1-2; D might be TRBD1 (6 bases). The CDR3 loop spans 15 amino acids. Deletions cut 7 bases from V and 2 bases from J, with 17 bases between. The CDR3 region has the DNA TGTGCCAGCACCCTACAGGGAGGGGCGAACTATGGCTACACCTTC. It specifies CASTLQGGANYGYTF.

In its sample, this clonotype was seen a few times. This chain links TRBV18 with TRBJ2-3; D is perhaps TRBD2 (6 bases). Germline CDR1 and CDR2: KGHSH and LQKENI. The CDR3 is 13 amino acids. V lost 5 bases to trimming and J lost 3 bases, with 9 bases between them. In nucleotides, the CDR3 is TGTGCCAGCTCATTCCGGGGGACAGATACGCAGTATTTT. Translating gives CASSFRGTDTQYF.

Here the CDR3 reads CSARNPQRGPQETQYF. The CDR3 nucleotides are TGCAGTGCTAGGAACCCCCAGCGGGGGCCCCAAGAGACCCAGTACTTC. The chain links TRBV20-1 to TRBJ2-5, with 8 bases aligning to TRBD2. The CDR3 length is 16 residues. The germline CDR1 and CDR2 sequences are DFQATT and SNEGSKA (reference sequence). The trim removed 3 bases at V and 1 base at J, leaving 10 bases unmatched.

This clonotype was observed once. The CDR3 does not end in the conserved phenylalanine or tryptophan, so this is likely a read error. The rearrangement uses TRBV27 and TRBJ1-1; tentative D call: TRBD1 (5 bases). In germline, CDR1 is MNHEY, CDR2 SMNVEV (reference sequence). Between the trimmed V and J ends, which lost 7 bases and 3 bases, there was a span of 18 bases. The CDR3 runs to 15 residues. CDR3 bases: TGTGCCAGCAATATCGTGGGGGGATCGGACACTGAAGCTTTCTCT. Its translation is CASNIVGGSDTEAFS.

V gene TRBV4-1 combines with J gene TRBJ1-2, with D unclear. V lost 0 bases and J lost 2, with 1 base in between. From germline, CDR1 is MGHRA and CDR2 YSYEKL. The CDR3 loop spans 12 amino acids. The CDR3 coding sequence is TGCGCCAGCAGCCAAGAGAACTATGGCTACACCTTC. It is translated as CASSQENYGYTF.

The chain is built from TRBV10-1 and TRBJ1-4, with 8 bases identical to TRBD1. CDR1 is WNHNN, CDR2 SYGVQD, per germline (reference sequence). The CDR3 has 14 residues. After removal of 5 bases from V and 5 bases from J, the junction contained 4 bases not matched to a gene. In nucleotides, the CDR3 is TGCGCCAGCAGTCCCAGACAGGGGAATGAAAAACTGTTTTTT. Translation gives CASSPRQGNEKLFF.

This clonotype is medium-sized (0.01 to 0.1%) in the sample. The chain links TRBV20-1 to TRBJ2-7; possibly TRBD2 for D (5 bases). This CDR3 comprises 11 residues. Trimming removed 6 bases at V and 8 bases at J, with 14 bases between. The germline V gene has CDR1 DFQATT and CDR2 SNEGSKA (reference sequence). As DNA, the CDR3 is TGCAGTGCAACGAGGGCCCCTCAGCAGTACTTC. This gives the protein CSATRAPQQYF.

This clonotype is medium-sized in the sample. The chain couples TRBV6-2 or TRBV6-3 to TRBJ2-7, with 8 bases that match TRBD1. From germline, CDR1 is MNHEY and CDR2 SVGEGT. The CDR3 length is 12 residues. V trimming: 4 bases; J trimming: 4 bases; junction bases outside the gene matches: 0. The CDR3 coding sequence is TGTGCCAGCAGTTGGACAGGGTACGAGCAGTACTTC. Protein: CASSWTGYEQYF.

As DNA, the CDR3 is TGTGCCAGCAGTTCCGCGGCCGGGACCGGGTCGCAGTATTTT. Its protein is CASSSAAGTGSQYF. The V call is TRBV6-6, the J call TRBJ2-3, with D perhaps given as TRBD1 or TRBD2 (5 bases each). This CDR3 comprises 14 residues. The V end lost 4 bases, the J end lost 10 bases, and 18 bases lay between the germline ends. In germline, CDR1 is MNHNY, CDR2 SVGAGI (reference sequence).

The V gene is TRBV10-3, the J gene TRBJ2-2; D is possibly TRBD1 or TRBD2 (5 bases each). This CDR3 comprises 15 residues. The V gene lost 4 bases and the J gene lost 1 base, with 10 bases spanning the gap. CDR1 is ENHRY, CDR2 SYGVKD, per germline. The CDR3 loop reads CAISGRDVNTGELFF. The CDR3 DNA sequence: TGTGCCATCAGTGGCCGGGACGTGAACACCGGGGAGCTGTTTTTT.

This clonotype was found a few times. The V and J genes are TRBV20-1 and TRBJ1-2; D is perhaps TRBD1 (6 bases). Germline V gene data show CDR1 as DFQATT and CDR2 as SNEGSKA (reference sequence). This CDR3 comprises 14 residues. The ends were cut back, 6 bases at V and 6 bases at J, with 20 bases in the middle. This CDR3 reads CSAYTGKGKDGYTF. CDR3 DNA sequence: TGCAGTGCGTATACAGGGAAGGGGAAGGATGGCTACACCTTC.

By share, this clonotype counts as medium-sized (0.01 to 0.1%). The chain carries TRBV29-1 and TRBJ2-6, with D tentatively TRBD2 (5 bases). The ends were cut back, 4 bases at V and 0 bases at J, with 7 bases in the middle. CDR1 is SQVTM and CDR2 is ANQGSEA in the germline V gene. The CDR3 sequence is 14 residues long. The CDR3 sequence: CSVVGSSGANVLTF. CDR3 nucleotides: TGCAGCGTTGTGGGGAGCTCTGGGGCCAACGTCCTGACTTTC.

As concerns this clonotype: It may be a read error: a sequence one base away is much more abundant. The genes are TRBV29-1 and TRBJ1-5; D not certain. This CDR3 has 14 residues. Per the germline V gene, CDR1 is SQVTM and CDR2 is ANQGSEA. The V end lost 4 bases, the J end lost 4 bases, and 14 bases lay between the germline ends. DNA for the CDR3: TGCAGCGTTGTATCGGGGTCCGGGAATCAGCCCCAGCATTTT. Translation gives CSVVSGSGNQPQHF. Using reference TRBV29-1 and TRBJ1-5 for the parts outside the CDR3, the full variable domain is SAVISQKPSRDICQRGTSLTIQCQVDSQVTMMFWYRQQPGQSLTLIATANQGSEATYESGFVIDKFPISRPNLTFSTLTVSNMSPEDSSIYLCSVVSGSGNQPQHFGDGTRLSIL.

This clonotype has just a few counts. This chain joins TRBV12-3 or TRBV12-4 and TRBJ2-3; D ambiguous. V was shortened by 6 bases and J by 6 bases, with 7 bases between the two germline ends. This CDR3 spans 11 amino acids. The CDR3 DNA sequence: TGTGCCAGCAGCCTGCGGGATACGCAGTATTTT. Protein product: CASSLRDTQYF.

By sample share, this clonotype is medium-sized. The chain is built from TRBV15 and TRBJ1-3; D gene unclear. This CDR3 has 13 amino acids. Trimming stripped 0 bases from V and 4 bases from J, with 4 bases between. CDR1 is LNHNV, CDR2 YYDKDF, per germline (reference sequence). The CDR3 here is CATSRDAGNTIYF. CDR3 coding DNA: TGTGCCACCAGCAGAGACGCCGGAAACACCATATATTTT.

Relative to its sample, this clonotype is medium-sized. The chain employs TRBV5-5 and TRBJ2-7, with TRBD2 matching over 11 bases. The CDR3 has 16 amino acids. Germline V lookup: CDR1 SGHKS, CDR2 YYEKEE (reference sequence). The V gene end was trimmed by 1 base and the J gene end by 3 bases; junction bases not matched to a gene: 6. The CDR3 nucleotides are TGTGCCAGCAGCTTGCGTCTAGCGGGGGGCAGCTACGAGCAGTACTTC. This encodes CASSLRLAGGSYEQYF.

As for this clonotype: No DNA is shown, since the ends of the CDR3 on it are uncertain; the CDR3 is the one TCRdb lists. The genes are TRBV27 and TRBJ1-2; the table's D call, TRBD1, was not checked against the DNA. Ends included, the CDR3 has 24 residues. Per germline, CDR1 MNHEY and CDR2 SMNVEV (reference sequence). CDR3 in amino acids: CASGPPGLATPSVRGPTNFYGYTF.

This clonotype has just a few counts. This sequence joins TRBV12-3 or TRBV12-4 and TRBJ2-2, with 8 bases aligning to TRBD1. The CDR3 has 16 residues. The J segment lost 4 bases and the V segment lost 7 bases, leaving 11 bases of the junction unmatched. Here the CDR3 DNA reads TGTGCCAGCAAGCCGGTTGGGACAGGTTCCACCGGGGAGCTGTTTTTT. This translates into CASKPVGTGSTGELFF.

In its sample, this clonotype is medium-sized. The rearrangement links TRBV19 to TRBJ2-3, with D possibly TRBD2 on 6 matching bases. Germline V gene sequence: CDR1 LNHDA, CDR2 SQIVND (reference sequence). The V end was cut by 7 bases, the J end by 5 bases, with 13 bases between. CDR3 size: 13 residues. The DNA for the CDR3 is TGTGCCAGTATCCCCTCGACTAGAGATACGCAGTATTTT. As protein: CASIPSTRDTQYF.

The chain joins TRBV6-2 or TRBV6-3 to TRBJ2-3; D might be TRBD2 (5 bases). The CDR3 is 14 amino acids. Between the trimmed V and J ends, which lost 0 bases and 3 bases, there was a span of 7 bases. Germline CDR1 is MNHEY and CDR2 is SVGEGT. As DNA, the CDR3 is TGTGCCAGCAGTTACTCGAGGGCAACAGATACGCAGTATTTT. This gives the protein CASSYSRATDTQYF.

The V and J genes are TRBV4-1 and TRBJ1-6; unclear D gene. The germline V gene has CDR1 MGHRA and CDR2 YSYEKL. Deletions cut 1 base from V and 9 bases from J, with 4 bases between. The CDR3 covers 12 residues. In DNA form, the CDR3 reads TGCGCCAGCAGCCAAGGGGGTTCACCCCTCCACTTT. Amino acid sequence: CASSQGGSPLHF.

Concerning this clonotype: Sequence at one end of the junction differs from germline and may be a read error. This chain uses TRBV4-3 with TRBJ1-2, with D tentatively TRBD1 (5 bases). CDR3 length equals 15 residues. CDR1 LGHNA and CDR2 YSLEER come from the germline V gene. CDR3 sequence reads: CASSQWDGLNYGYTF. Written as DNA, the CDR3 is TGTGCCAGCAGCCAATGGGACGGCTTAAACTATGGCTACACCTTC.

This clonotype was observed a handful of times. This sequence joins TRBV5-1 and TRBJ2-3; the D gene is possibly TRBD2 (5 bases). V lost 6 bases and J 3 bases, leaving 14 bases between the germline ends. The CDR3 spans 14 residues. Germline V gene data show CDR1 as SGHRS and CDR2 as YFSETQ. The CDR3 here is CASKASLVTDTQYF. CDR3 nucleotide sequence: TGCGCCAGCAAGGCTAGCCTCGTGACAGATACGCAGTATTTT.

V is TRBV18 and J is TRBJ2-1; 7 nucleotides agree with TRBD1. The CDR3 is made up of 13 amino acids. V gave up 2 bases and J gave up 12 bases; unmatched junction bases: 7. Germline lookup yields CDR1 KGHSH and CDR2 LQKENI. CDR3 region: CASSPTGDKLQFF. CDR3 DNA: TGTGCCAGCTCACCAACAGGGGATAAGTTGCAGTTCTTC.

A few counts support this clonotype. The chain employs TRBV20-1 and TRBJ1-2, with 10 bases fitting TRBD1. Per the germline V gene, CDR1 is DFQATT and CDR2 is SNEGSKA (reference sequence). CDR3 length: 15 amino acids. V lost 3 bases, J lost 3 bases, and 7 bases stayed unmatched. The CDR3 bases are TGCAGTGCTAGGGATCGACAGGGGGCTTACTATGGCTACACCTTC. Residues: CSARDRQGAYYGYTF.

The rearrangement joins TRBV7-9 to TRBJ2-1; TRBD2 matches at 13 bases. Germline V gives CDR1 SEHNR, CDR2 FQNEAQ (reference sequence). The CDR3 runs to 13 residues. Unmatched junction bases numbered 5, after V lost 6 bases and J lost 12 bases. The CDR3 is CASRQLAGGRQFF. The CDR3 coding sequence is TGTGCCAGCAGACAACTAGCGGGGGGGCGGCAGTTCTTC.

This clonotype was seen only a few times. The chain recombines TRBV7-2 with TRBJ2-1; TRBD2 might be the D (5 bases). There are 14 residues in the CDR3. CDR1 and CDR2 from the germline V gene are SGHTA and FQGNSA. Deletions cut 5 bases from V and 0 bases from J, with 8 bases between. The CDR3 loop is CASSRGSSYNEQFF. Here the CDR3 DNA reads TGTGCCAGCAGCCGTGGGAGCTCCTACAATGAGCAGTTCTTC.

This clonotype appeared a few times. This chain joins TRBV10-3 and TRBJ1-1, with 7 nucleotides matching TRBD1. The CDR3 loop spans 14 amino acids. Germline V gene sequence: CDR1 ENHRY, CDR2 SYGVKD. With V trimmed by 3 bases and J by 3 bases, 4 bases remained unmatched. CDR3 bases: TGTGCCATCAGTGAAATTGGGACAGACACTGAAGCTTTCTTT. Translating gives CAISEIGTDTEAFF.

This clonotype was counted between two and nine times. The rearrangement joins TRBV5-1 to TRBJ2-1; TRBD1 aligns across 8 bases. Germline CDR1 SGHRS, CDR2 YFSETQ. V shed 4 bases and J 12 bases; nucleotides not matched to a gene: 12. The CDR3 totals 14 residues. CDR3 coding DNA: TGCGCCAGCAGCCTACGCAGGGGGCTGGGGGGGCAGTTCTTC. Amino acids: CASSLRRGLGGQFF.

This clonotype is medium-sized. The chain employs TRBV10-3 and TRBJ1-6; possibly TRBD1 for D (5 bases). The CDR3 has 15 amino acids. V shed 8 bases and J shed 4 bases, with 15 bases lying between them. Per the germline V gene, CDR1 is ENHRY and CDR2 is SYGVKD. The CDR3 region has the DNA TGTGCCATCTCTGACCGGGACGGGTATAATTCACCCCTCCACTTT. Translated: CAISDRDGYNSPLHF.